This T cell receptor beta chain was sequenced for a study of monozygotic twins with cystic fibrosis. Study observations and caveats: J usage was most co-twin-similar in 8 of 16 pairs, V in 13. Nucleotide-identical clonotype sharing was significantly higher within monozygotic CF twin pairs than between unrelated CF individuals.

Concerning this clone itself: The antigen remains unidentified.

Produced via immunoSEQ multiplex PCR; TCRdb's table is partial and in-frame only. The table records approximately 21,000 clones, around nine tenths of them present only once. The germline V gene encodes CDR1 SGHDT and CDR2 YYEEEE. V was shortened by 0 bases and J by 4 bases, with 8 bases between the two germline ends. This CDR3 is built from 13 residues. This receptor was obtained from a woman in her 30s with cystic fibrosis. Sequenced: blood. V and J are TRBV5-6 and TRBJ2-7; D ambiguous. The CDR3 DNA is TGTGCCAGCAGCTTGGGGCTAACTTACGAGCAGTACTTC. It yields the protein CASSLGLTYEQYF.